This is a list of T cell receptor beta chains from one sample in a study of immune cell composition in non-small cell lung cancer. Clones were sequenced by immunoSEQ multiplex PCR, and TCRdb holds only the in-frame ones, with some missing. Seen here are several thousand clones, approximately 84% observed once, and the top ten hold 9% to 15%. The specimen sequenced was non-adjacent lung tissue. The receptors stem from a human donor with non-small cell lung cancer. CDR3s include the opening cysteine and the closing phenylalanine or tryptophan. Fields, in order: J gene, D gene, CDR3 length, V gene, clone size, CDR3 protein, CDR3 DNA. A D gene is named only where the DNA matches it firmly. Not all rows give a size; the values are once, few, many and, for expanded clones, a class.

>TRBJ1-1|-|15|TRBV5-1|-
CASSLSAAANTEAFF
TGCGCCAGCAGCTTGTCGGCAGCGGCGAACACTGAAGCTTTCTTT
>TRBJ2-1|-|14|TRBV9|-
CASSVSGSPNEQFF
TGTGCCAGCAGCGTATCAGGGTCCCCTAATGAGCAGTTCTTC
>TRBJ2-7|TRBD1|14|TRBV7-2|-
CASSATAGGYEQYF
TGTGCCAGCAGCGCCACGGCAGGGGGCTACGAGCAGTACTTC
>TRBJ2-3|TRBD1|15|TRBV6-1|-
CASSEGQGNTDTQYF
TGTGCCAGCAGTGAGGGACAGGGGAACACAGATACGCAGTATTTT
>TRBJ1-6|TRBD1|16|TRBV7-2|-
CASSPTGVTGNSPLHF
TGTGCCAGCAGCCCCACAGGGGTTACGGGAAATTCACCCCTCCACTTT
>TRBJ2-7|-|11|TRBV19|hyperexpanded
CATSRAYEQYF
TGTGCCACCAGTAGGGCGTACGAGCAGTACTTC
>TRBJ2-6|-|16|TRBV19|-
CASSIMMGSGANVLTF
TGTGCCAGTAGTATTATGATGGGCTCTGGGGCCAACGTCCTGACTTTC
>TRBJ1-6|-|14|TRBV5-1|-
CASSLGGADSPLHF
TGCGCCAGCAGCTTGGGGGGGGCTGATTCACCCCTCCACTTT
>TRBJ1-4|-|16|TRBV5-5|-
CASSYFTGSVSEKLFF
TGTGCCAGCAGCTACTTCACAGGGTCAGTGTCTGAAAAACTGTTTTTT
>TRBJ2-7|-|15|TRBV18|once
CASSPPSQGKHEQYF
TGTGCCAGCTCACCACCCTCGCAGGGGAAGCACGAGCAGTACTTC
>TRBJ2-3|-|13|TRBV4-3|-
CASSHKTGDTQYF
TGCGCCAGCAGCCACAAGACTGGAGATACGCAGTATTTT
>TRBJ2-5|TRBD1|16|TRBV5-4|-
CASSITGQGDGETQYF
TGTGCCAGCAGCATCACCGGACAGGGGGATGGAGAGACCCAGTACTTC
>TRBJ1-1|-|13|TRBV27|once
CASSPGGGTEAFF
TGTGCCAGCAGCCCGGGGGGTGGGACTGAAGCTTTCTTT
>TRBJ2-1|-|13|TRBV5-6|-
CASSPLNYNEQFF
TGTGCCAGCAGCCCTTTGAATTACAATGAGCAGTTCTTC
>TRBJ2-3|TRBD2|16|TRBV4-2|-
CASSQEGAGGADTQYF
TGTGCCAGCAGCCAAGAAGGGGCGGGGGGGGCAGATACGCAGTATTTT
>TRBJ1-2|-|11|TRBV2|-
CASSGLGGYTF
TGTGCCAGCAGTGGCCTGGGTGGCTACACCTTC
>TRBJ2-7|-|15|TRBV7-2|-
CASSLAAGTSYEQYF
TGTGCCAGCAGCTTAGCGGCAGGGACCAGCTACGAGCAGTACTTC
>TRBJ1-5|-|16|TRBV19|-
CASSIDYGVRHQPQHF
TGTGCCAGTAGTATAGATTACGGGGTGAGGCATCAGCCCCAGCATTTT
>TRBJ1-1|TRBD1|14|TRBV11-3|few
CASSSGQGSPEAFF
TGTGCCAGCAGCTCTGGACAGGGTAGCCCCGAAGCTTTCTTT
>TRBJ1-4|TRBD1|14|TRBV5-4|-
CASSRQGVIEKLFF
TGTGCCAGCAGCCGACAGGGGGTAATTGAAAAACTGTTTTTT
>TRBJ1-1|-|17|TRBV14|once
CASSQLPGRGMNTEAFF
TGTGCCAGCAGCCAATTACCGGGACGGGGCATGAACACTGAAGCTTTCTTT
>TRBJ2-3|-|15|TRBV5-1|-
CASSARLARADTQYF
TGCGCCAGCAGCGCCCGACTGGCTCGCGCAGATACGCAGTATTTT
>TRBJ1-2|-|12|TRBV6-5|-
CASSQRQGGYTF
TGTGCCAGCAGTCAAAGACAAGGTGGCTACACCTTC
>TRBJ1-5|TRBD1|15|TRBV27|-
CASSPGQVSNQPQHF
TGTGCCAGCAGTCCGGGACAGGTTAGCAATCAGCCCCAGCATTTT
>TRBJ2-1|TRBD1|16|TRBV6-4|-
CASSDKGAGAYNEQFF
TGTGCCAGCAGTGACAAGGGGGCAGGAGCCTACAATGAGCAGTTCTTC
>TRBJ2-7|-|14|TRBV5-1|-
CASSQGQSLNEQYF
TGCGCCAGCAGCCAAGGACAGAGCCTCAACGAGCAGTACTTC
>TRBJ1-4|-|15|TRBV18|-
CASSPRPGNNEKLFF
TGTGCCAGCTCACCACGGCCGGGGAATAATGAAAAACTGTTTTTT
>TRBJ1-1|-|12|TRBV25-1|-
CASSWGYTEAFF
TGTGCCAGCTCCTGGGGGTACACTGAAGCTTTCTTT
>TRBJ1-1|-|14|TRBV6-5|-
CASSIDDMNTEAFF
TGTGCCAGCAGTATAGACGACATGAACACTGAAGCTTTCTTT
>TRBJ2-7|-|15|TRBV9|-
CASSVQAGDSYEQYF
TGTGCCAGCAGCGTACAGGCAGGGGACTCCTACGAGCAGTACTTC
>TRBJ2-7|TRBD1|15|TRBV28|-
CASSLPGQGNYEQYF
TGTGCCAGCAGTTTACCCGGACAGGGGAACTACGAGCAGTACTTC
>TRBJ2-5|-|11|TRBV20-1|once
CSALEEETQYF
TGCAGTGCTTTAGAAGAAGAGACCCAGTACTTC
>TRBJ2-3|-|14|TRBV5-1|-
CASSWGSGTDTQYF
TGCGCCAGCAGCTGGGGGAGTGGGACAGATACGCAGTATTTT
>TRBJ2-2|-|16|TRBV6-5|-
CASSYSITLNTGELFF
TGTGCCAGCAGTTACTCGATCACATTGAACACCGGGGAGCTGTTTTTT
>TRBJ2-5|-|13|TRBV18|-
CASSPPGYETQYF
TGTGCCAGCTCACCACCTGGTTACGAGACCCAGTACTTC
>TRBJ2-2|-|16|TRBV5-4|-
CASSLGTARNTGELFF
TGTGCCAGCAGCTTGGGGACCGCCCGGAACACCGGGGAGCTGTTTTTT
>TRBJ1-1|-|15|TRBV4-3|-
CASSQGRFENTEAFF
TGCGCCAGCAGCCAAGGTCGTTTTGAGAACACTGAAGCTTTCTTT
>TRBJ2-1|TRBD1|14|TRBV27|medium-sized
CASSPGQKVNEQFF
TGTGCCAGCAGTCCGGGACAGAAAGTTAATGAGCAGTTCTTC
>TRBJ2-7|TRBD1|12|TRBV28|-
CASSLEGDRIYF
TGTGCCAGCAGTTTGGAAGGGGACAGAATCTACTTC
>TRBJ2-5|TRBD1|16|TRBV6-6|-
CASLFWAGGRVGTQYF
TGTGCCAGCCTCTTCTGGGCAGGGGGCAGGGTGGGGACCCAGTACTTC